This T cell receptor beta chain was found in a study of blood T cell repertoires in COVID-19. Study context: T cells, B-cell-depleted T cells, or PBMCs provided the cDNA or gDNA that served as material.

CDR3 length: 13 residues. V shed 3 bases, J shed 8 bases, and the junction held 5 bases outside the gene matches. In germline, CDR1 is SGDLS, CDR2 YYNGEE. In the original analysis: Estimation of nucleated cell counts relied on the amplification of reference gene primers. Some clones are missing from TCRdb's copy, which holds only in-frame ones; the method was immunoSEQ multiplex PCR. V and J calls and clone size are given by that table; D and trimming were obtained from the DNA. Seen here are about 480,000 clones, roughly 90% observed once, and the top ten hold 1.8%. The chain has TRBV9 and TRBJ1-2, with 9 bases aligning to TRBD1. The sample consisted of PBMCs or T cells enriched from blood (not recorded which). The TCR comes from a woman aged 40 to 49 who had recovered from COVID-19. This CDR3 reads CASSAHRGRGYTF. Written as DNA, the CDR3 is TGTGCCAGCAGCGCCCACAGGGGGCGAGGCTACACCTTC.